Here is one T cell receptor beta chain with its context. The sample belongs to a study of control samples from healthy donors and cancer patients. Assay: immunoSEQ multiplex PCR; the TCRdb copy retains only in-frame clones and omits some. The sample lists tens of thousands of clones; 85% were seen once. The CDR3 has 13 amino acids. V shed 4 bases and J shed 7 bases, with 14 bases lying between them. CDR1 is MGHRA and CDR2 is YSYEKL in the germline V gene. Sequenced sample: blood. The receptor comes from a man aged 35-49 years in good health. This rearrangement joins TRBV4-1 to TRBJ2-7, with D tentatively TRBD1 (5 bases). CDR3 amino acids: CASSRGRVGEQYF. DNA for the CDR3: TGCGCCAGCAGCCGAGGCAGGGTGGGAGAGCAGTACTTC.